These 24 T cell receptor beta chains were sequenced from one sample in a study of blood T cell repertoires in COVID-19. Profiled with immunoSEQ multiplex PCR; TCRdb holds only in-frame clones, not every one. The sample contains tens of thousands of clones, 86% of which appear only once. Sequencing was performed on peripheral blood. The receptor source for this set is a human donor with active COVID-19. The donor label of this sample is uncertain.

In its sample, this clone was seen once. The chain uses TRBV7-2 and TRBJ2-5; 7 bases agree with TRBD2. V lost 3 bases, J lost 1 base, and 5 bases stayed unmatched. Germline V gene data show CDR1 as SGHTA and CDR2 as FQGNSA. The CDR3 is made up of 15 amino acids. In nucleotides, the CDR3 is TGTGCCAGCAGCTTTCAAGCGGGGTCCCAAGAGACCCAGTACTTC. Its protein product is CASSFQAGSQETQYF.

CDR3: CASSSGQGNSPLHF. In nucleotides, the CDR3 is TGTGCCAGCAGTTCCGGACAGGGGAATTCACCCCTCCACTTT. The gene calls are TRBV6-5 and TRBJ1-6, with 9 bases identical to TRBD1. The CDR3 extends over 14 amino acids. CDR1 and CDR2 from the germline V gene are MNHEY and SVGAGI. The ends lost 4 bases at V and 7 bases at J; junction bases unmatched: 2.

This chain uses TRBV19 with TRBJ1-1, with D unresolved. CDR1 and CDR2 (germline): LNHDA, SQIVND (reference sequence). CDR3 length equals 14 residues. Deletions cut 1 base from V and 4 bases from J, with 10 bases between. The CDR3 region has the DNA TGTGCCAGTAGTATAGGCCCGGGGAGCACTGAAGCTTTCTTT. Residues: CASSIGPGSTEAFF.

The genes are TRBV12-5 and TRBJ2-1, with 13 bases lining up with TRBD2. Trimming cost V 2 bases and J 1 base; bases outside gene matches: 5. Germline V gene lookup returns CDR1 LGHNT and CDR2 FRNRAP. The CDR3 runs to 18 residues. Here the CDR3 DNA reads TGTGCTAGTGGTTTGACTAGCGGGGGGGCCGGATCCTACAATGAGCAGTTCTTC. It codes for CASGLTSGGAGSYNEQFF.

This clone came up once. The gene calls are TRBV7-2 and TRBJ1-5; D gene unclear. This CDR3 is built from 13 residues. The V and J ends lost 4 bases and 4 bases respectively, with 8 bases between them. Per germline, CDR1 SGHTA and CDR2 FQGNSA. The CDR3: CASSSGLNQPQHF. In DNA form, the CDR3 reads TGTGCCAGCAGCTCAGGTCTTAATCAGCCCCAGCATTTT.

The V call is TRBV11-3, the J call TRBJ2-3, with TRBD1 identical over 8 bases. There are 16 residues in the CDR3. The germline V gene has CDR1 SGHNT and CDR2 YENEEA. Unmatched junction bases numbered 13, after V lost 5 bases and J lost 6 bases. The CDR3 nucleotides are TGTGCCAGCAGCGCCAGGGGGCACGGGGGCAGGGATACGCAGTATTTT. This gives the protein CASSARGHGGRDTQYF.

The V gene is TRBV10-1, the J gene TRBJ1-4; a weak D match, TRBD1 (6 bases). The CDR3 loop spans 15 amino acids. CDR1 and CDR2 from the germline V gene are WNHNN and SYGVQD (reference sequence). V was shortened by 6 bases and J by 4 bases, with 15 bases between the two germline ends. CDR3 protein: CASRTEDRCNEKLFF. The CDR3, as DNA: TGCGCCAGCAGAACAGAGGACAGATGTAATGAAAAACTGTTTTTT.

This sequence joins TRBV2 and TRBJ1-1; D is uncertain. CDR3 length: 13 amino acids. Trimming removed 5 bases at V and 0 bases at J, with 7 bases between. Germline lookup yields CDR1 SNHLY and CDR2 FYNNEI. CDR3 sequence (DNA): TGTGCCAGCAGTACTAAGATGAACACTGAAGCTTTCTTT. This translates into CASSTKMNTEAFF.

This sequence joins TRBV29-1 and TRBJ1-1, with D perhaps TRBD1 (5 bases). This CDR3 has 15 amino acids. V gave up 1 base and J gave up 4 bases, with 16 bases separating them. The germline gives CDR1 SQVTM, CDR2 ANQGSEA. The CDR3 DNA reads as TGCAGCGTTGAAGTGAACAGGAGAGCAGGCACTGAAGCTTTCTTT. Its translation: CSVEVNRRAGTEAFF.

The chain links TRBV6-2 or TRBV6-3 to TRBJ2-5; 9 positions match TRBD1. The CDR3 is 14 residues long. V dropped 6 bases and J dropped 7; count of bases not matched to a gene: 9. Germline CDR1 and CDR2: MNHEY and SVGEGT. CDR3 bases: TGTGCCAGCAGCCTTAACAGGGGGCCCGGGACCCAGTACTTC. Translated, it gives CASSLNRGPGTQYF.

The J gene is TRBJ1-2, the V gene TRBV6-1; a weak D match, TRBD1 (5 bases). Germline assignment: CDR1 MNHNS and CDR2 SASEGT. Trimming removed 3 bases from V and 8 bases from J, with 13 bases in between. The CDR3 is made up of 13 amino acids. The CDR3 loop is CASSDAGFEGYTF. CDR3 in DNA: TGTGCCAGCAGTGACGCAGGGTTCGAAGGCTACACCTTC.

The chain's CDR3 is CASSFGAETTGELFF. In DNA form, the CDR3 reads TGTGCCAGCAGCTTTGGCGCGGAAACGACCGGGGAGCTGTTTTTT. The chain combines TRBV5-4 with TRBJ2-2; D is ambiguous. Trimming removed 2 bases at V and 5 bases at J, with 13 bases between. Germline CDR1 SGHNT, CDR2 YYREEE (reference sequence). The CDR3 extends over 15 amino acids.

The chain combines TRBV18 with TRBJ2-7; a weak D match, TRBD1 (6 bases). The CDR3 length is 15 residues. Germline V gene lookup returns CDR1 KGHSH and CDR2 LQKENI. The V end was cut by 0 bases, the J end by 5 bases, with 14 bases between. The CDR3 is CASSPPQGRGNEQYF. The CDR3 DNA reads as TGTGCCAGCTCACCACCGCAGGGGAGAGGGAACGAGCAGTACTTC.

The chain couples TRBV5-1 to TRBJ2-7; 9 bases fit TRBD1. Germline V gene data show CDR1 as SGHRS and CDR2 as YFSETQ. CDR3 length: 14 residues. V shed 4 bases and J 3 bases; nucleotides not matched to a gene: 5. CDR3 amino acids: CASSHGTGNYEQYF. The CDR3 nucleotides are TGCGCCAGCAGCCACGGGACAGGGAACTACGAGCAGTACTTC.

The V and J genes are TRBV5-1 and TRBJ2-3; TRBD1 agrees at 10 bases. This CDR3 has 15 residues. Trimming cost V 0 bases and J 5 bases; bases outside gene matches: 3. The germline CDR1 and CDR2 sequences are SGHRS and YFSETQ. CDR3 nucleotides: TGCGCCAGCAGCTTGGGACAGGGGGCTGGAGATACGCAGTATTTT. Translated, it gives CASSLGQGAGDTQYF.

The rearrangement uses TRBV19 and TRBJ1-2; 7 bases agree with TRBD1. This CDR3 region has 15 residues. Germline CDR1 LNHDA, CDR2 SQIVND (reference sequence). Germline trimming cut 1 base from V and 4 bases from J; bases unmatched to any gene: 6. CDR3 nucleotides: TGTGCCAGTAGTATAGCCGAGACAGGGATCTATGGCTACACCTTC. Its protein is CASSIAETGIYGYTF.

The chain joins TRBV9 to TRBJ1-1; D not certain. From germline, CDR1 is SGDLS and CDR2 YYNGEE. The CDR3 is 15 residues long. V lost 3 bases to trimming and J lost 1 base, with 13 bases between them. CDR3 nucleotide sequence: TGTGCCAGCAGCGGAGAGCTCGGGGAGAACACTGAAGCTTTCTTT. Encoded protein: CASSGELGENTEAFF.

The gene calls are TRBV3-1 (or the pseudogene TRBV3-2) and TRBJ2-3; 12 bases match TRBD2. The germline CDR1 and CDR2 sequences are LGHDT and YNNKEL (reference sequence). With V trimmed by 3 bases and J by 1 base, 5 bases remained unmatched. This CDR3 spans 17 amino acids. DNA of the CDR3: TGTGCCAGCAGCCACCCCGGACTAGCGGGACGCACAGATACGCAGTATTTT. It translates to CASSHPGLAGRTDTQYF.

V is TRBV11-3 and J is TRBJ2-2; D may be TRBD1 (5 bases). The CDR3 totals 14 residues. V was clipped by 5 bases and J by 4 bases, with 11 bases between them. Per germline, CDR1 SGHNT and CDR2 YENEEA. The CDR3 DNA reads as TGTGCCAGCAGCCCTAGACAGACCACCGGGGAGCTGTTTTTT. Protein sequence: CASSPRQTTGELFF.

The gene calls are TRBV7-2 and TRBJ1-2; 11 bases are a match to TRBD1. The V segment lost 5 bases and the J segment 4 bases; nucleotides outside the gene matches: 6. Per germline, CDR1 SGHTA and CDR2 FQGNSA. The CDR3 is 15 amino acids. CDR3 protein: CASSPRTGGTYGYTF. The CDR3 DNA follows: TGTGCCAGCAGCCCACGGACAGGGGGCACCTATGGCTACACCTTC.

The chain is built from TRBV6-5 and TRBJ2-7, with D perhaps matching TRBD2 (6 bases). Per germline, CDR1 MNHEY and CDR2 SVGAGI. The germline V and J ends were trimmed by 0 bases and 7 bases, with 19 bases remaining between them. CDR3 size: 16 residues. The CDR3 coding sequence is TGTGCCAGCAGTTACTCGGCGGGCGGGGCGGCGGGTGAGCAGTACTTC. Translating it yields CASSYSAGGAAGEQYF.

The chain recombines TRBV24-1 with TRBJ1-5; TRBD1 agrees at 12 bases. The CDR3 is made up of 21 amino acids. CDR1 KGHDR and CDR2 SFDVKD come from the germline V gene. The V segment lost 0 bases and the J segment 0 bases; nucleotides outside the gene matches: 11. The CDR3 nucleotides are TGTGCCACCAGTGATTTGGGGGGGGGACAGGGGGCTACCTATAGCAATCAGCCCCAGCATTTT. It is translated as CATSDLGGGQGATYSNQPQHF.

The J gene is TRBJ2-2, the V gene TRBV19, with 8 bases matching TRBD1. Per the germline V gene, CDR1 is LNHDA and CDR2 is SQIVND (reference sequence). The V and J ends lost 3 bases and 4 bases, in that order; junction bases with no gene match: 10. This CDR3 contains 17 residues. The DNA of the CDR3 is TGTGCCAGTAGTATTTCGGACAGGGCAAGGTCCACCGGGGAGCTGTTTTTT. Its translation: CASSISDRARSTGELFF.

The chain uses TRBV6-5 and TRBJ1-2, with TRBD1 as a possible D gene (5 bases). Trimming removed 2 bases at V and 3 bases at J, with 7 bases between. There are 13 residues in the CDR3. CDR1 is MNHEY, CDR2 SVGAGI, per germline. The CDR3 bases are TGTGCCAGCAGTTACGAAGGGGACTATGGCTACACCTTC. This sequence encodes CASSYEGDYGYTF.